This section outlines one TCR beta chain sequence together with its context. Unique molecular identifiers were built into the TCRbeta library. MiXCR was run by TCRdb on the PCR reads, yielding one entry per CDR3 protein. The table records about 420,000 distinct CDR3 sequences, under 20% of them present only once. The data were obtained in a study of T-cell reconstitution after alpha-beta-depleted transplantation in children. The clonotype originates from a boy younger than two who had a stem cell transplant for Wiskott-Aldrich syndrome, so the T cells may come from the graft donor. The starting material was PBMCs, mostly from graft donor cells, obtained 360 days after TCRalphabeta/CD19-depleted stem cell transplant.

CDR3 bases: TGTGCCAGCAGTCCGTTGGGGGAGCGCTCTGGGGCCAACGTCCTGACTTTC. Amino acids: CASSPLGERSGANVLTF. The chain carries TRBV12-3 or TRBV12-4 and TRBJ2-6; D might be TRBD1 or TRBD2, each matching 5 bases. V lost 5 bases and J 0 bases, leaving 14 bases between the germline ends. The CDR3 spans 17 residues.